This T cell receptor (beta chain) was sequenced during a study of cytomegalovirus exposure and HLA in healthy donors. Study results and caveats: Three CMV-associated chains were confirmed in vitro to be specific for CMV antigens.

Trimming removed 3 bases from V and 5 bases from J; junction bases left unmatched: 9. The CDR3 is 16 residues long. Germline lookup yields CDR1 SGHDT and CDR2 YYEEEE. Some clones are missing from TCRdb's copy, which holds only in-frame ones; the method was immunoSEQ multiplex PCR. Among 160,000 or so clones listed, around 90% were seen once. Points on this clone: Its antigen remains unknown.

This clonotype originated in a man aged 18 to 29 in good health and CMV-seronegative. This chain connects TRBV5-6 to TRBJ1-4; 8 positions agree with TRBD1. Input material: PBMCs. The CDR3 protein is CASSSKFRDRNEKLFF. In nucleotides, the CDR3 is TGTGCCAGCAGCTCAAAGTTCCGGGACAGGAATGAAAAACTGTTTTTT.